The rows below give T cell receptor beta chains drawn from one sample of a study of CXCR3-negative and CXCR3-positive naive CD8 T cells. Each CDR3 protein gets one entry in TCRdb, which reprocessed the 5' RACE reads and gives no DNA. The sample has 4,500 to 6,000 distinct CDR3 sequences. Sequences were obtained from naive CXCR3+ CD8+ T cells from blood. The receptor set was obtained from a human donor in good health. Some clones in this sample may be carry-over from other donors' samples. Both conserved end residues are part of each CDR3. Only part of the rows carry a size: once, few, many, or a class if the clone is expanded.

clone_size,j_call,v_call,cdr3_aa
NA,TRBJ1-1,TRBV2,CASSESPGTGGNTEAFF
NA,TRBJ2-2,TRBV9,CASSVELAGLEELFF
medium-sized,TRBJ2-7,TRBV6-2/TRBV6-3,CASSYSIVGSRPYEQYF
medium-sized,TRBJ2-7,TRBV20-1,CSARVSKYEQYF
NA,TRBJ2-2,TRBV29-1,CSVDGGSSPGELFF
NA,TRBJ2-7,TRBV25-1,CASSEWLAGGAYEQYF
NA,TRBJ2-7,TRBV5-1,CASFDRVGDEQYF
NA,TRBJ2-1,TRBV11-2,CASSSLAGGLVLFF
medium-sized,TRBJ2-7,TRBV29-1,CSVQGAVGYEQYF
NA,TRBJ2-5,TRBV13,CASSFGRGWNQETQYF
medium-sized,TRBJ1-2,TRBV20-1,CSASPEDGYTF
NA,TRBJ1-1,TRBV4-3,CASSQDRAGWGMNTEAFF
medium-sized,TRBJ2-5,TRBV29-1,CSVGSGSGETQYF
NA,TRBJ1-1,TRBV29-1,CSVEVGDTEAFF
medium-sized,TRBJ1-1,TRBV7-9,CASSPGLSGGTEAFF
NA,TRBJ1-4,TRBV13,CASSLSGGQFNEKLFF